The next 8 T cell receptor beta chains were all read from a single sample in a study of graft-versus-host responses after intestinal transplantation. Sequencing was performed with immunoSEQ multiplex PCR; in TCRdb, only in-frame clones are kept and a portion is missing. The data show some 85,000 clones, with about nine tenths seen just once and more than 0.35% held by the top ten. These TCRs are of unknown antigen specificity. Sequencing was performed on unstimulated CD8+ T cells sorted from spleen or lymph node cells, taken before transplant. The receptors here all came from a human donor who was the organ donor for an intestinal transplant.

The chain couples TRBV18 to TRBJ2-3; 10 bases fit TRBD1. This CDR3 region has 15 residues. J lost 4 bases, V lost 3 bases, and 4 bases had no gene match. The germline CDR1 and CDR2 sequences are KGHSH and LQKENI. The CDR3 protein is CASSPTGGGADTQYF. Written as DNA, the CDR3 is TGTGCCAGCTCACCGACAGGGGGCGGCGCAGATACGCAGTATTTT.

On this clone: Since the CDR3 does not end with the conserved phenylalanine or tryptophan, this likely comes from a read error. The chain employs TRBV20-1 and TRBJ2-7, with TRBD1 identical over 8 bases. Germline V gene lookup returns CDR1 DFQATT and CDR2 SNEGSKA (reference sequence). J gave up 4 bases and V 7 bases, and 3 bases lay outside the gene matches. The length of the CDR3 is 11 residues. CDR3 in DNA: TGCAGTGTCAACAGGGGGTACGAGCAGTACTCC. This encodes CSVNRGYEQYS.

CDR3 coding DNA: TGCGCCAGCAGCCAAGTGGGCCTTAATCCCCGGGAGCTGTTTTTT. Translating it yields CASSQVGLNPRELFF. This chain uses TRBV4-1 with TRBJ2-2; D not certain. CDR3 length: 15 residues. The germline gives CDR1 MGHRA, CDR2 YSYEKL. V shed 1 base and J shed 9 bases, with 15 bases lying between them.

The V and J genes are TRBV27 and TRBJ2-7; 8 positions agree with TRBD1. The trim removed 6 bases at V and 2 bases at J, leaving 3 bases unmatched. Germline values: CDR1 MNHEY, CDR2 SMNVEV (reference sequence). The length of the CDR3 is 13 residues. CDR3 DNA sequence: TGTGCCAGCAGACAGGGGGTGGCCTACGAGCAGTACTTC. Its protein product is CASRQGVAYEQYF.

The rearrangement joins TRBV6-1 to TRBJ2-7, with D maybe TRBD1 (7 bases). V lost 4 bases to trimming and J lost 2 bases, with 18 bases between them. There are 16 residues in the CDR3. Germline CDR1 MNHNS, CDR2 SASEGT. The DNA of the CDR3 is TGTGCCAGCAGTGGAGGACCGACAGGGACTCCCTACGAGCAGTACTTC. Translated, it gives CASSGGPTGTPYEQYF.

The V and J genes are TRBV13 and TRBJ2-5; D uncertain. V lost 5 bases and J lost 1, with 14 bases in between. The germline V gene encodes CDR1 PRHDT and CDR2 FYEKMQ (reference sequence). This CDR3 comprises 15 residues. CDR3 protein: CASSPSRAVQETQYF. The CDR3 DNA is TGTGCCAGCAGCCCATCCCGTGCGGTCCAAGAGACCCAGTACTTC.

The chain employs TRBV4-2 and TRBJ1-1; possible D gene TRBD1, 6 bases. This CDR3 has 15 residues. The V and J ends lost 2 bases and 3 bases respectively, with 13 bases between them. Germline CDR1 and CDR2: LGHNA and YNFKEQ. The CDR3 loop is CASSQFLGGDTEAFF. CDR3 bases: TGTGCCAGCAGCCAATTTCTAGGGGGGGACACTGAAGCTTTCTTT.

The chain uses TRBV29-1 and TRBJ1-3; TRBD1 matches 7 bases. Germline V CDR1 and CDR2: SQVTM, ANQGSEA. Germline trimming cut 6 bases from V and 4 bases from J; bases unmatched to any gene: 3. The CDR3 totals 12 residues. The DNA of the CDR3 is TGCAGCGTGGCGGGACAGGGAAACACCATATATTTT. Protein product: CSVAGQGNTIYF. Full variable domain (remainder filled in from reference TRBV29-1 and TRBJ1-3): SAVISQKPSRDICQRGTSLTIQCQVDSQVTMMFWYRQQPGQSLTLIATANQGSEATYESGFVIDKFPISRPNLTFSTLTVSNMSPEDSSIYLCSVAGQGNTIYFGEGSWLTVV.